Presented here are 26 T cell receptor beta chains from one specimen sequenced in a study of shared clonotypes between healthy human individuals. CD45RO-negative, CCR7-positively selected cells formed the naive CD8 fraction, excluding terminally differentiated effector memory CD45RA+ cells. Profiling relied on immunoSEQ multiplex PCR, and the TCRdb table lists in-frame clones only, not all of them. In the table there are around 1.9 million clones, 93% of which are singletons. The sequencing sample was made of naive CD8+ T cells from PBMCs. Receptors were obtained from a man aged 18 to 30 in good health. Some clones in this sample may be carry-over from other donors' samples.

The chain joins TRBV7-3 to TRBJ1-1, with unresolved D. The germline V and J ends were trimmed by 4 bases and 0 bases, with 12 bases remaining between them. The CDR3 loop spans 15 amino acids. Germline-derived CDR1 and CDR2 are SGHTA and FQGTGA. CDR3 coding DNA: TGTGCCAGCAGCTCCAGAGCCGGGGTGAACACTGAAGCTTTCTTT. Its translation is CASSSRAGVNTEAFF.

The V and J genes are TRBV21-1 and TRBJ2-7; TRBD2 reflects the table's D call only, with no check against the DNA. TRBV21-1 constitutes a pseudogene. The CDR3 length is 16 residues. The CDR3 spells CASSSRYEFYLYEQYF. The CDR3 DNA sequence: TGTGCCAGCAGCAGCCGGTACGAGTTCTACCTCTACGAGCAGTACTTC.

The rearrangement joins TRBV27 to TRBJ2-1, with 10 bases fitting TRBD2. CDR3 length: 15 amino acids. The ends lost 5 bases at V and 10 bases at J; junction bases unmatched: 11. Germline CDR1 is MNHEY and CDR2 is SMNVEV (reference sequence). CDR3 region: CASSVQREGLSEQFF. CDR3 bases: TGTGCCAGCAGTGTACAGCGGGAGGGTCTTTCAGAGCAGTTCTTC.

As DNA, the CDR3 is TGTGCCAGGTTTCCGACAGGGGACTTGACAGATACGCAGTATTTT. It yields the protein CARFPTGDLTDTQYF. This chain links TRBV19 with TRBJ2-3, with TRBD1 matching 8 bases. Trimming at V came to 9 bases and at J to 3 bases, leaving 11 bases not matched to a gene. The germline gives CDR1 LNHDA, CDR2 SQIVND (reference sequence). The CDR3 spans 15 residues.

With respect to this clone: Within the sample, other DNA sequences also encode this same CDR3. This chain connects TRBV27 to TRBJ1-2; D unclear. The CDR3 runs to 14 residues. Germline loops: CDR1 MNHEY, CDR2 SMNVEV (reference sequence). The V end lost 2 bases, the J end lost 4 bases, and 11 bases lay between the germline ends. The CDR3 region has the DNA TGTGCCAGCAGTTTAGGTCCGGGTGCCTATGGCTACACCTTC. This translates into CASSLGPGAYGYTF.

The chain combines TRBV9 with TRBJ2-7; D is unclear. Trimming stripped 6 bases from V and 4 bases from J, with 14 bases between. This CDR3 is built from 13 residues. Germline lookup yields CDR1 SGDLS and CDR2 YYNGEE. The DNA for the CDR3 is TGTGCCAGCACCCCTCCCTGGGGTTACGAGCAGTACTTC. It translates to CASTPPWGYEQYF.

The chain is built from TRBV6-1 and TRBJ2-7, with 14 bases lining up with TRBD2. This CDR3 is 15 amino acids long. Trimming cost V 6 bases and J 5 bases; bases outside gene matches: 6. The germline V gene has CDR1 MNHNS and CDR2 SASEGT. In DNA form, the CDR3 reads TGTGCCAGCAGAATGACTAGCGGGAGGGTCCACGAGCAGTACTTC. This sequence encodes CASRMTSGRVHEQYF.

This chain uses TRBV19 with TRBJ2-3, with 7 bases that match TRBD2. The V segment lost 5 bases and the J segment 3 bases; nucleotides outside the gene matches: 14. Germline-derived CDR1 and CDR2 are LNHDA and SQIVND (reference sequence). The CDR3 runs 17 residues. CDR3 region: CASSAWGGWRSTDTQYF. The CDR3 DNA is TGTGCCAGTAGTGCTTGGGGGGGTTGGAGATCGACAGATACGCAGTATTTT. The entire variable domain, with the rest obtained from reference TRBV19 and TRBJ2-3, is as follows: DGGITQSPKYLFRKEGQNVTLSCEQNLNHDAMYWYRQDPGQGLRLIYYSQIVNDFQKGDIAEGYSVSREKKESFPLTVTSAQKNPTAFYLCASSAWGGWRSTDTQYFGPGTRLTVL.

This chain links TRBV6-6 with TRBJ2-3, with no clear D. Trimming left V 3 bases short and J 6 bases short, with 4 bases between. Germline V lookup: CDR1 MNHNY, CDR2 SVGAGI (reference sequence). The CDR3 sequence is 11 residues long. CDR3 in amino acids: CASSYEDTQYF. The CDR3 nucleotides read TGTGCCAGCAGTTATGAGGATACGCAGTATTTT.

V gene TRBV5-4 combines with J gene TRBJ2-7, with 7 bases lining up with TRBD1. Germline CDR1 and CDR2: SGHNT and YYREEE (reference sequence). There are 14 residues in the CDR3. V gave up 3 bases and J gave up 2 bases; unmatched junction bases: 5. CDR3 loop: CASSSGGRPYEQYF. CDR3 coding DNA: TGTGCCAGCAGCTCAGGGGGTCGCCCCTACGAGCAGTACTTC.

The chain couples TRBV7-9 to TRBJ2-3; tentative D call: TRBD2 (6 bases). The germline gives CDR1 SEHNR, CDR2 FQNEAQ (reference sequence). The CDR3 is 16 residues long. The V gene lost 4 bases and the J gene lost 0 bases, with 14 bases spanning the gap. CDR3 loop: CASSSSSESSTDTQYF. Written as DNA, the CDR3 is TGTGCCAGCAGCTCCTCTAGCGAATCTAGCACAGATACGCAGTATTTT.

This clone has more than one count but fewer than ten. The CDR3 DNA is TGCGCCAGCAGCGGACAGGGTACTGAAGCTTTCTTT. The encoded protein is CASSGQGTEAFF. The chain has TRBV4-1 and TRBJ1-1, with 8 bases lining up with TRBD1. This CDR3 has 12 amino acids. Germline-derived CDR1 and CDR2 are MGHRA and YSYEKL. Trimming at V came to 5 bases and at J to 5 bases, leaving 1 base not matched to a gene.

This chain connects TRBV7-9 to TRBJ2-3; no clear D. The CDR3 length is 15 residues. V shed 5 bases and J shed 2 bases, with 14 bases lying between them. Germline V gives CDR1 SEHNR, CDR2 FQNEAQ (reference sequence). The CDR3 reads CASSRLGSSTDTQYF. The DNA for the CDR3 is TGTGCCAGCAGCCGCTTAGGGTCCTCCACAGATACGCAGTATTTT.

The chain couples TRBV15 to TRBJ2-3; no clear D. The CDR3 is 14 residues long. With 0 bases removed from V and 2 bases from J, the gap between germline ends came to 6 bases. Germline V CDR1 and CDR2: LNHNV, YYDKDF (reference sequence). This CDR3 is CATSREGNTDTQYF. The CDR3 nucleotides read TGTGCCACCAGCAGAGAGGGAAACACAGATACGCAGTATTTT.

CDR3 sequence: CASSQGRDNYEQYF. The CDR3 bases are TGCGCCAGCAGCCAAGGGCGGGACAACTACGAGCAGTACTTC. This chain uses TRBV4-1 with TRBJ2-7; the D call may be TRBD1 or TRBD2 (6 bases each). Germline V CDR1 and CDR2: MGHRA, YSYEKL. V lost 1 base, J lost 3 bases, and 10 bases lay in between. The CDR3 is 14 amino acids.

On this clone itself: The same CDR3 also results from other DNA sequences found in this sample. V gene TRBV19 combines with J gene TRBJ1-2, with D perhaps TRBD1 (5 bases). Germline assignment: CDR1 LNHDA and CDR2 SQIVND (reference sequence). This CDR3 region has 12 residues. V lost 1 base and J 6 bases, leaving 6 bases between the germline ends. CDR3 bases: TGTGCCAGTAGTATAGGGGGCAATGGCTACACCTTC. Its translation: CASSIGGNGYTF.

The chain recombines TRBV4-3 with TRBJ2-1, with 10 bases that match TRBD1. Losses at the gene ends were 5 bases for V and 2 bases for J; bases not matched to a gene: 3. Per germline, CDR1 LGHNA and CDR2 YSLEER. This CDR3 contains 15 residues. CDR3 residues: CASSYDRGPYNEQFF. The DNA of the CDR3 is TGCGCCAGCAGCTATGACAGGGGGCCCTACAATGAGCAGTTCTTC.

The chain is built from TRBV9 and TRBJ1-4, with TRBD1 as a possible D gene (5 bases). This CDR3 spans 16 amino acids. Per germline, CDR1 SGDLS and CDR2 YYNGEE. Trimming took 0 bases from V and 7 from J, leaving 16 bases between them. The CDR3 DNA sequence: TGTGCCAGCAGCGTAGAATCCCAGGGTTTGATTGAAAAACTGTTTTTT. It translates to CASSVESQGLIEKLFF.

The chain carries TRBV6-6 and TRBJ1-1, with 7 bases matching TRBD1. This CDR3 has 11 amino acids. Germline values: CDR1 MNHNY, CDR2 SVGAGI (reference sequence). Germline trimming cut 7 bases from V and 11 bases from J; bases unmatched to any gene: 7. The CDR3 loop reads CASTTEGQAFF. The CDR3 DNA is TGTGCCAGCACCACGGAGGGACAGGCTTTCTTT.

V and J are TRBV6-1 and TRBJ2-1; no reliable D call. Germline V gene data show CDR1 as MNHNS and CDR2 as SASEGT. Trimming took 8 bases from V and 4 from J, leaving 18 bases between them. CDR3 length equals 15 residues. This chain's CDR3 is CASDSPVSYYNEQFF. In DNA form, the CDR3 reads TGTGCCAGCGATAGCCCGGTTTCCTATTACAATGAGCAGTTCTTC.

The V call is TRBV7-9, the J call TRBJ2-7; the D is unclear. Germline V gene lookup returns CDR1 SEHNR and CDR2 FQNEAQ (reference sequence). The germline V and J ends were trimmed by 5 bases and 3 bases, with 17 bases remaining between them. The CDR3 consists of 15 residues. CDR3 amino acids: CASSPALGQDYEQYF. CDR3 nucleotides: TGTGCCAGCAGCCCGGCCCTGGGTCAGGACTACGAGCAGTACTTC.

The V gene is TRBV30, the J gene TRBJ1-4; no definite D call. Germline-derived CDR1 and CDR2 are GTSNPN and SVGIG (reference sequence). V lost 6 bases and J lost 8, with 10 bases in between. The CDR3 loop spans 11 amino acids. DNA of the CDR3: TGTGCCTGCACCGGAGGGGAAAAACTGTTTTTT. It codes for CACTGGEKLFF.

The chain employs TRBV19 and TRBJ2-5, with 9 bases lining up with TRBD1. This CDR3 has 16 amino acids. Germline values: CDR1 LNHDA, CDR2 SQIVND (reference sequence). V dropped 5 bases and J dropped 5; count of bases not matched to a gene: 12. The DNA of the CDR3 is TGTGCCAGTAGTTCGGACAGGGGCCGTATCTGGGAGACCCAGTACTTC. Protein: CASSSDRGRIWETQYF.

The J gene is TRBJ2-7, the V gene TRBV5-6; maybe TRBD1 (5 bases). This CDR3 contains 14 residues. The V end lost 1 base, the J end lost 2 bases, and 10 bases lay between the germline ends. Germline V lookup: CDR1 SGHDT, CDR2 YYEEEE. The CDR3 nucleotides read TGTGCCAGCAGCTTGCAGGGATCTCCCTACGAGCAGTACTTC. Protein: CASSLQGSPYEQYF.

The V gene is TRBV4-3, the J gene TRBJ2-3; TRBD1 agrees at 7 bases. The length of the CDR3 is 15 residues. The V segment lost 4 bases and the J segment 4 bases; nucleotides outside the gene matches: 8. Germline assignment: CDR1 LGHNA and CDR2 YSLEER. This CDR3 is CASSLITGVPDTQYF. The CDR3 bases are TGCGCCAGCAGCCTCATCACAGGGGTCCCAGATACGCAGTATTTT.

V usage is TRBV5-1 and J usage is TRBJ2-7, with D perhaps assigned TRBD1 or TRBD2 (5 bases each). The length of the CDR3 is 16 residues. The V gene lost 6 bases and the J gene lost 2 bases, with 21 bases spanning the gap. CDR1 SGHRS and CDR2 YFSETQ come from the germline V gene. The CDR3 region has the DNA TGCGCCAGCACCCGGGGCCCCGTTAAAACCACCTACGAGCAGTACTTC. This translates into CASTRGPVKTTYEQYF. Looking up the rest from reference TRBV5-1 and TRBJ2-7 gives the full variable domain: KAGVTQTPRYLIKTRGQQVTLSCSPISGHRSVSWYQQTPGQGLQFLFEYFSETQRNKGNFPGRFSGRQFSNSRSEMNVSTLELGDSALYLCASTRGPVKTTYEQYFGPGTRLTVT.